The 27 T cell receptor beta chains reported below all come from one sample, sequenced in a study of cytomegalovirus exposure and HLA in healthy donors. PCR amplification relied on 60 Vbeta primers (plus 13 Jbeta primers). Repertoires were generated with immunoSEQ multiplex PCR, while TCRdb's copy carries only in-frame clones and drops some. The sample gives approximately 140,000 clones, 70% to 85% of which show up once; approximately 1.8% is in the top ten. Sequencing input: PBMCs. The receptors stem from a man aged 40-49 years in good health and CMV-seronegative.

The table lists this clone with a few counts. This chain uses TRBV5-1 with TRBJ2-3; no definite D call. Trimming took off 2 bases at V and 0 bases at J, with 10 bases between the two ends. CDR3 length equals 15 residues. CDR1 is SGHRS and CDR2 is YFSETQ in the germline V gene. The CDR3, as DNA: TGCGCCAGCAGCTTCCTAGACCCTAGCACAGATACGCAGTATTTT. It is translated as CASSFLDPSTDTQYF.

This chain connects TRBV5-4 to TRBJ1-1; possible D gene TRBD1, 5 bases. V was shortened by 3 bases and J by 0 bases, with 9 bases between the two germline ends. Germline loops: CDR1 SGHNT, CDR2 YYREEE (reference sequence). CDR3 length: 14 residues. The CDR3 loop is CASSSRDMNTEAFF. DNA for the CDR3: TGTGCCAGCAGCTCCAGGGATATGAACACTGAAGCTTTCTTT.

A few counts support this clone. The chain recombines TRBV2 with TRBJ1-2, with 7 positions matching TRBD1. Germline CDR1 reads SNHLY; CDR2 reads FYNNEI. CDR3 length: 13 residues. Unmatched junction bases numbered 4, after V lost 5 bases and J lost 4 bases. The CDR3 DNA is TGTGCCAGCAGTAACAGGGGTTCCTATGGCTACACCTTC. Protein sequence: CASSNRGSYGYTF. The complete variable domain, with remaining parts taken from reference TRBV2 and TRBJ1-2, reads EPEVTQTPSHQVTQMGQEVILRCVPISNHLYFYWYRQILGQKVEFLVSFYNNEISEKSEIFDDQFSVERPDGSNFTLKIRSTKLEDSAMYFCASSNRGSYGYTFGSGTRLTVV.

V and J are TRBV6-5 and TRBJ1-4; the match to TRBD1 covers 9 bases. This CDR3 comprises 13 residues. Looked up from germline, CDR1 is MNHEY and CDR2 is SVGAGI. J gave up 6 bases and V 7 bases, and 3 bases lay outside the gene matches. Here the CDR3 DNA reads TGTGCCAGCATCCGGACAGGGGATGAAAAACTGTTTTTT. Translated: CASIRTGDEKLFF.

The V and J genes are TRBV18 and TRBJ2-1, with 9 bases aligning to TRBD1. The CDR3 is 15 residues long. Trimming took 3 bases from V and 2 from J; bases not matched to a gene: 2. CDR1 and CDR2 from the germline V gene are KGHSH and LQKENI. The CDR3 loop is CASSPGQGPYNEQFF. In DNA, the CDR3 is TGTGCCAGCTCACCGGGACAGGGTCCCTACAATGAGCAGTTCTTC.

This clone was recorded a few times. The chain joins TRBV27 to TRBJ2-7; 9 bases align to TRBD2. Per the germline V gene, CDR1 is MNHEY and CDR2 is SMNVEV (reference sequence). The V and J ends lost 6 bases and 3 bases, in that order; junction bases with no gene match: 6. The CDR3 loop spans 14 amino acids. CDR3 sequence: CASRPSGIYYEQYF. CDR3 sequence (DNA): TGTGCCAGCAGACCTAGCGGGATTTACTACGAGCAGTACTTC.

V and J are TRBV6-5 and TRBJ1-5; D is unresolved. The CDR3 runs 15 residues. Germline loops: CDR1 MNHEY, CDR2 SVGAGI. V was pared by 0 bases and J by 2 bases, with 8 bases between. The CDR3 DNA reads TGTGCCAGCAGTTACTCGGCGGTGGGCAATCAGCCCCAGCATTTT. It is translated as CASSYSAVGNQPQHF.

The rearrangement links TRBV10-3 to TRBJ2-7; D may be TRBD1 (5 bases). The CDR3 has 10 residues. The V gene lost 8 bases and the J gene lost 4 bases, with 6 bases spanning the gap. Germline values: CDR1 ENHRY, CDR2 SYGVKD. The CDR3 DNA follows: TGTGCCATCGGACAATACGAGCAGTACTTC. Its protein is CAIGQYEQYF.

The J gene is TRBJ2-2, the V gene TRBV18, with a weak D call TRBD2 (6 bases). The CDR3 runs to 13 residues. V shed 6 bases and J shed 3 bases, with 8 bases lying between them. Germline V gene sequence: CDR1 KGHSH, CDR2 LQKENI. CDR3 DNA sequence: TGTGCCAGCTCCGCGGGGTACACCGGGGAGCTGTTTTTT. It encodes CASSAGYTGELFF.

V and J are TRBV6-4 and TRBJ1-2, with D tentatively TRBD1 (6 bases). The CDR3 is 13 residues long. Per the germline V gene, CDR1 is MRHNA and CDR2 is SNTAGT. With 3 bases removed from V and 4 bases from J, the gap between germline ends came to 9 bases. CDR3 sequence reads: CASSEQGAYGYTF. CDR3 DNA: TGTGCCAGCAGTGAACAGGGTGCCTATGGCTACACCTTC.

This clone appeared a few times. This chain connects TRBV19 to TRBJ1-2, with D uncertain. CDR3 size: 13 residues. The V end lost 11 bases, the J end lost 3 bases, and 16 bases lay between the germline ends. In germline, CDR1 is LNHDA, CDR2 SQIVND (reference sequence). The DNA for the CDR3 is TGTGCCTGCGGTTCGCGGGTTGACTATGGCTACACCTTC. Translated: CACGSRVDYGYTF.

The chain couples TRBV18 to TRBJ1-5; TRBD1 matches 7 bases. The CDR3 extends over 14 amino acids. Germline assignment: CDR1 KGHSH and CDR2 LQKENI. V was pared by 6 bases and J by 1 base, with 3 bases of the junction left unmatched. CDR3 loop: CASSPDRSNQPQHF. CDR3 nucleotide sequence: TGTGCCAGCTCTCCGGACAGGAGCAATCAGCCCCAGCATTTT. Complete variable domain (other parts from reference TRBV18 and TRBJ1-5): NAGVMQNPRHLVRRRGQEARLRCSPMKGHSHVYWYRQLPEEGLKFMVYLQKENIIDESGMPKERFSAEFPKEGPSILRIQQVVRGDSAAYFCASSPDRSNQPQHFGDGTRLSIL.

The V gene is TRBV27, the J gene TRBJ1-5; 7 positions agree with TRBD1. V trimming: 6 bases; J trimming: 2 bases; junction bases outside the gene matches: 4. The CDR3 runs to 14 residues. Germline V gene lookup returns CDR1 MNHEY and CDR2 SMNVEV (reference sequence). CDR3 region: CASRSGTGNQPQHF. CDR3 DNA sequence: TGTGCCAGCAGGTCGGGGACAGGCAATCAGCCCCAGCATTTT.

The genes are TRBV4-1 and TRBJ2-4; 11 bases map to TRBD2. CDR3 size: 19 residues. Germline loops: CDR1 MGHRA, CDR2 YSYEKL. V lost 0 bases, J lost 1 base, and 8 bases stayed unmatched. The CDR3 DNA reads TGCGCCAGCAGCCAAGATGGCCCCTCTAGCGGGAGGGCCAAAAACATTCAGTACTTC. The encoded protein is CASSQDGPSSGRAKNIQYF.

There are a few counts of this clone. V is TRBV11-2 and J is TRBJ2-7, with D tentatively TRBD1 (6 bases). The CDR3 is made up of 14 amino acids. Germline lookup yields CDR1 SGHAT and CDR2 FQNNGV. V gave up 0 bases and J gave up 4 bases, with 10 bases separating them. The CDR3 sequence: CASSLEVGAYEQYF. CDR3 nucleotide sequence: TGTGCCAGCAGCTTAGAGGTGGGGGCTTACGAGCAGTACTTC.

This clone has just a few counts. The chain joins TRBV10-1 to TRBJ2-5, with unresolved D. Trimming pared 5 bases from V and 3 bases from J, leaving 10 bases between. This CDR3 contains 13 residues. Germline CDR1 and CDR2: WNHNN and SYGVQD (reference sequence). DNA for the CDR3: TGCGCCAGCAGTCCGCCTTGCGAAGAGACCCAGTACTTC. It encodes CASSPPCEETQYF.

This rearrangement joins TRBV19 to TRBJ1-4; D remains unclear. V dropped 2 bases and J dropped 11 bases, with 6 bases sitting between them. Germline V gene data show CDR1 as LNHDA and CDR2 as SQIVND (reference sequence). This CDR3 region has 11 residues. CDR3 sequence (DNA): TGTGCCAGTAGTATATCTGGCAAACTGTTTTTT. Translation gives CASSISGKLFF. The full variable domain, with the rest looked up from reference TRBV19 and TRBJ1-4, is DGGITQSPKYLFRKEGQNVTLSCEQNLNHDAMYWYRQDPGQGLRLIYYSQIVNDFQKGDIAEGYSVSREKKESFPLTVTSAQKNPTAFYLCASSISGKLFFGSGTQLSVL.

This clone was observed a single time. This sequence joins TRBV6-4 and TRBJ2-2; D is unclear. The CDR3 has 13 residues. The V gene's germline CDR1 is MRHNA and CDR2 SNTAGT. V lost 6 bases and J 1 base, leaving 6 bases between the germline ends. The CDR3 nucleotides are TGTGCCAGCAGCTCAGAGAACACCGGGGAGCTGTTTTTT. It translates to CASSSENTGELFF.

This clone came up a few times. The genes are TRBV25-1 and TRBJ1-1; 8 nucleotides line up with TRBD1. The V and J ends lost 4 bases and 11 bases, in that order; junction bases with no gene match: 6. Germline assignment: CDR1 MGHDK and CDR2 SYGVNS. This CDR3 is built from 12 residues. In DNA form, the CDR3 reads TGTGCCAGCAGTGGCCCAGGGGGCGCCGCTTTCTTT. Its protein is CASSGPGGAAFF.

V is TRBV6-5 and J is TRBJ1-1; TRBD1 matches 7 bases. CDR3 size: 15 residues. V was pared by 2 bases and J by 6 bases, with 9 bases of the junction left unmatched. Germline CDR1 MNHEY, CDR2 SVGAGI. The CDR3 region is CASSYEEGARAEAFF. The CDR3 bases are TGTGCCAGCAGTTACGAAGAGGGGGCGAGGGCTGAAGCTTTCTTT.

J is TRBJ2-3 and V is TRBV30; 10 positions agree with TRBD2. Germline CDR1 and CDR2: GTSNPN and SVGIG (reference sequence). The CDR3 totals 15 residues. The V and J ends lost 5 bases and 7 bases, in that order; junction bases with no gene match: 12. The CDR3 region is CAWAHTSGMVNTQYF. The CDR3 region has the DNA TGTGCCTGGGCACACACTAGCGGGATGGTAAATACGCAGTATTTT.

This chain connects TRBV6-6 to TRBJ2-1, with 7 nucleotides matching TRBD2. Germline values: CDR1 MNHNY, CDR2 SVGAGI (reference sequence). The CDR3 has 13 amino acids. V shed 7 bases, J shed 6 bases, and the junction held 6 bases outside the gene matches. In DNA, the CDR3 is TGTGCCAGCACCAGCGGGGCCGTCAATGAGCAGTTCTTC. Translating it yields CASTSGAVNEQFF.

This chain connects TRBV6-5 to TRBJ1-1, with 7 bases identical to TRBD1. With 5 bases clipped from V and 3 bases from J, the junction kept 6 bases outside the gene matches. The CDR3 contains 14 residues. Germline V gene data show CDR1 as MNHEY and CDR2 as SVGAGI. The CDR3: CASSSVRGDTEAFF. The CDR3 DNA follows: TGTGCCAGCAGTAGTGTCAGGGGGGACACTGAAGCTTTCTTT.

DNA for the CDR3: TGTGCCAGCGGACCAATACAGGGCGGCTACACCTTC. Its translation: CASGPIQGGYTF. The rearrangement uses TRBV28 and TRBJ1-2; D is perhaps TRBD1 (6 bases). Germline V lookup: CDR1 MDHEN, CDR2 SYDVKM. The length of the CDR3 is 12 residues. Deletions cut 8 bases from V and 8 bases from J, with 15 bases between.

The V and J genes are TRBV2 and TRBJ1-5, with a weak D call TRBD1 (6 bases). This CDR3 has 15 residues. Germline V gene data show CDR1 as SNHLY and CDR2 as FYNNEI. The V end was cut by 3 bases, the J end by 6 bases, with 15 bases between. The CDR3: CASSEGAGALQPQHF. As DNA, the CDR3 is TGTGCCAGCAGTGAGGGGGCAGGGGCTCTTCAGCCCCAGCATTTT.

This chain connects TRBV5-4 to TRBJ2-7; 8 positions agree with TRBD2. The junction had 9 bases not matched to a gene; V was cut back by 4 bases and J by 3 bases. Germline V gene data show CDR1 as SGHNT and CDR2 as YYREEE (reference sequence). This CDR3 has 15 amino acids. The CDR3 DNA follows: TGTGCCAGCAGCCCGTATAGCGGGGATCGCTACGAGCAGTACTTC. Its protein product is CASSPYSGDRYEQYF.

The chain carries TRBV28 and TRBJ1-5; tentatively, D is TRBD1 (5 bases). The germline gives CDR1 MDHEN, CDR2 SYDVKM. The ends were cut back, 3 bases at V and 2 bases at J, with 14 bases in the middle. This CDR3 has 16 amino acids. The CDR3 region has the DNA TGTGCCAGCAGTTTCGGGGGGGGGTACGGCAATCAGCCCCAGCATTTT. Amino acids: CASSFGGGYGNQPQHF.